The rows below give T cell receptor beta chains drawn from one sample of a study of early T cells in non-severe SARS-CoV-2 infection. TCRdb independently ran MiXCR on the 5' RACE reads; one entry per CDR3 protein. The repertoire consists of around 70,000 distinct CDR3 sequences, with approximately 9.1% occurring once and the leading ten covering roughly 3.2%. Input material: whole blood. The receptors originated from an adult who was a healthcare worker with PCR-confirmed SARS-CoV-2 infection or an uninfected control (not recorded which). The CDR3 runs from the conserved cysteine through the conserved F or W. Each record gives: J gene, V gene, clone size, D gene, CDR3 DNA, CDR3 protein. The D gene is left open where the match is weak. Clone size appears in some rows only: once, few, many, or a class for an expanded clone.

TRBJ2-5 | TRBV5-4 | few | TRBD2 | TGTGCCAGCAGCTTTGGCGGGAGCGGGCCAGAGACCCAGTACTTC | CASSFGGSGPETQYF
TRBJ2-7 | TRBV30 | few | TRBD2 | TGTGCCTGGAGTGTGGGGACTACCCCCGAGCAGTACTTC | CAWSVGTTPEQYF
TRBJ2-3 | TRBV15 | many | - | TGTGCCACCAGCAGCCCATCCGGGCCGAACACAGATACGCAGTATTTT | CATSSPSGPNTDTQYF
TRBJ2-5 | TRBV20-1 | few | - | TGCAGTGCTCTAGAGGCCAACAGGGGAGGCAAGACCCAGTACTTC | CSALEANRGGKTQYF
TRBJ2-7 | TRBV24-1 | - | - | TGTGCCACCAGTGGAAAAAGACAGGACTCCTACGAGCAGTACTTC | CATSGKRQDSYEQYF
TRBJ1-1 | TRBV6-5 | few | - | TGTGCCAGCAGTTATCCGGGCGTCGGGAGAAGTGGTGAAGCTTTCTTT | CASSYPGVGRSGEAFF
TRBJ2-1 | TRBV11-2 | few | TRBD2 | TGTGCCAGCAGCTCTCTAGCGGGGAGGGCCTACAATGAGCAGTTCTTC | CASSSLAGRAYNEQFF
TRBJ1-1 | TRBV6-2/TRBV6-3 | many | - | TGTGCCAGCAGTTTGGAGGGTGGTACTGAAGCTTTCTTT | CASSLEGGTEAFF
TRBJ2-1 | TRBV6-6 | few | TRBD2 | TGTGCCAGCAGGCCGGGGGGGCATGAGCAGTTCTTC | CASRPGGHEQFF
TRBJ1-4 | TRBV29-1 | - | TRBD1 | TGCAGCGCGGGACAGCGAAATGAAAAACTGTTTTTT | CSAGQRNEKLFF
TRBJ2-7 | TRBV18 | few | - | TGTGCCAGCTCACCCCTTAGGTCCTACGAGCAGTACTTC | CASSPLRSYEQYF